These 7 T cell receptor beta chains originate from one sample sequenced in a study of OX40 agonist ivuxolimab in advanced cancers. The repertoire was sequenced with immunoSEQ multiplex PCR; TCRdb's copy has only in-frame clones and lacks some. The data hold around 68,000 clones, with roughly 81% observed a single time. Specimen: CD4+ or CD8+ T cells sorted from blood, collected in a trial of the OX40 agonist ivuxolimab. The receptors originated from an adult with an advanced solid tumor such as melanoma, head and neck, liver or kidney cancer.

This clone was seen only a few times. This chain links TRBV19 with TRBJ2-2, with TRBD1 matching 10 bases. The CDR3 has 15 residues. The germline CDR1 and CDR2 sequences are LNHDA and SQIVND (reference sequence). The V gene end was trimmed by 5 bases and the J gene end by 9 bases; junction bases not matched to a gene: 9. The CDR3 loop reads CASSAPGQGYRELFF. DNA for the CDR3: TGTGCCAGTAGTGCTCCGGGACAGGGGTACCGGGAGCTGTTTTTT.

V is TRBV28 and J is TRBJ2-1; no definite D call. The V gene's germline CDR1 is MDHEN and CDR2 SYDVKM. The V end lost 6 bases, the J end lost 7 bases, and 19 bases lay between the germline ends. CDR3 size: 15 residues. In DNA form, the CDR3 reads TGTGCCAGCAGCCCCCTAGAGATTCTAAGGAATGAGCAGTTCTTC. Residues: CASSPLEILRNEQFF. Filled out from reference TRBV28 and TRBJ2-1, the complete variable domain reads DVKVTQSSRYLVKRTGEKVFLECVQDMDHENMFWYRQDPGLGLRLIYFSYDVKMKEKGDIPEGYSVSREKKERFSLILESASTNQTSMYLCASSPLEILRNEQFFGPGTRLTVL.

The chain carries TRBV7-9 and TRBJ2-5, with a weak D call TRBD1 (6 bases). Trimming removed 0 bases at V and 5 bases at J, with 16 bases between. The CDR3 is made up of 16 amino acids. CDR1 and CDR2 (germline): SEHNR, FQNEAQ (reference sequence). The CDR3 region is CASSLAGGSPRETQYF. The CDR3 DNA follows: TGTGCCAGCAGCTTAGCAGGGGGAAGTCCTCGGGAGACCCAGTACTTC.

The rearrangement joins TRBV28 to TRBJ1-1; maybe TRBD1 (5 bases). The CDR3 loop spans 15 amino acids. V was cut by 5 bases and J by 1 base, with 14 bases left in between. Germline loops: CDR1 MDHEN, CDR2 SYDVKM. In DNA form, the CDR3 reads TGTGCCAGCAGTCCTCGGGCAGGGACGAACACTGAAGCTTTCTTT. It specifies CASSPRAGTNTEAFF. Supplemented by reference TRBV28 and TRBJ1-1, the full variable domain reads DVKVTQSSRYLVKRTGEKVFLECVQDMDHENMFWYRQDPGLGLRLIYFSYDVKMKEKGDIPEGYSVSREKKERFSLILESASTNQTSMYLCASSPRAGTNTEAFFGQGTRLTVV.

The CDR3 is CASSLTGGDQPQHF. The CDR3 DNA is TGTGCCAGCAGCTTGACAGGTGGGGATCAGCCCCAGCATTTT. The rearrangement links TRBV7-9 to TRBJ1-5; D may be TRBD1 (6 bases). Germline V gene lookup returns CDR1 SEHNR and CDR2 FQNEAQ (reference sequence). Trimming removed 3 bases at V and 5 bases at J, with 11 bases between. This CDR3 contains 14 residues.

The V and J genes are TRBV6-1 and TRBJ1-4, with TRBD1 identical over 9 bases. This CDR3 has 19 residues. CDR1 is MNHNS and CDR2 is SASEGT in the germline V gene. The V and J ends lost 3 bases and 4 bases, in that order; junction bases with no gene match: 15. The CDR3 nucleotides are TGTGCCAGCAGTGATGACGCCCAACAGGGGGCGGCCCTTAATGAAAAACTGTTTTTT. The encoded protein is CASSDDAQQGAALNEKLFF.

The chain links TRBV29-1 to TRBJ2-1, with 15 bases that match TRBD2. V shed 7 bases, J shed 0 bases, and the junction held 7 bases outside the gene matches. This CDR3 comprises 17 residues. Germline values: CDR1 SQVTM, CDR2 ANQGSEA. CDR3 DNA sequence: TGCAGCGCTCGGACTAGCGGGAGGGCTAGCTCCTACAATGAGCAGTTCTTC. This gives the protein CSARTSGRASSYNEQFF.